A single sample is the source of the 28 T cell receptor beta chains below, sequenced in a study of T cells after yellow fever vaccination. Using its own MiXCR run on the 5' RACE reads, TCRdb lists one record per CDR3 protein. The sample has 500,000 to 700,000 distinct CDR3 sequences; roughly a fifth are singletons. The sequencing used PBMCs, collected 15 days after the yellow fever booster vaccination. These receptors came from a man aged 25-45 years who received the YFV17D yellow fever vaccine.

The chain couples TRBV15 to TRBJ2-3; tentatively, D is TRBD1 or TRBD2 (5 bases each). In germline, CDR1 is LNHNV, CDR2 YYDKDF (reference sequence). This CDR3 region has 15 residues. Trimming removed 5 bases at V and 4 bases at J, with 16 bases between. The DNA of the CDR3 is TGTGCCACCAGCGGGACCTATATCGTTGCAGATACGCAGTATTTT. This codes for CATSGTYIVADTQYF.

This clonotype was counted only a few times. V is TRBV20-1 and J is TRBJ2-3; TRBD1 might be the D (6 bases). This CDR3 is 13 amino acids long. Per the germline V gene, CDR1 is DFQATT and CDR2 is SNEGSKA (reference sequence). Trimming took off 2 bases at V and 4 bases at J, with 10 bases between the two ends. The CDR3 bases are TGCAGTGCTAGACTACAGGGTGCAGATACGCAGTATTTT. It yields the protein CSARLQGADTQYF.

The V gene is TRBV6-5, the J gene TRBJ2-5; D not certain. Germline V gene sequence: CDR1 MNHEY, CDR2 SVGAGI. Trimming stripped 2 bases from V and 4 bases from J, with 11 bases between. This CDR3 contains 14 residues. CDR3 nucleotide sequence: TGTGCCAGCAGTTACGGGTCTAGTGGAGAGACCCAGTACTTC. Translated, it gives CASSYGSSGETQYF.

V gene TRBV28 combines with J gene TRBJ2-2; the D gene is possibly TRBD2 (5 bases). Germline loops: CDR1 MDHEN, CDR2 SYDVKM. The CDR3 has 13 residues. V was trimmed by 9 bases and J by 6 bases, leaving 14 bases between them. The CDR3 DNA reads TGTGCCAGTGTGAGGCTAGCTGCCGGGGAGCTGTTTTTT. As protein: CASVRLAAGELFF.

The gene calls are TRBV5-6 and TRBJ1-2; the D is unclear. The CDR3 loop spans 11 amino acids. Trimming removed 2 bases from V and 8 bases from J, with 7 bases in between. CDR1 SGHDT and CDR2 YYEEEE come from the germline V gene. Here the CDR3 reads CASSFGGGYTF. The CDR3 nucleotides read TGTGCCAGCAGCTTCGGAGGAGGCTACACCTTC.

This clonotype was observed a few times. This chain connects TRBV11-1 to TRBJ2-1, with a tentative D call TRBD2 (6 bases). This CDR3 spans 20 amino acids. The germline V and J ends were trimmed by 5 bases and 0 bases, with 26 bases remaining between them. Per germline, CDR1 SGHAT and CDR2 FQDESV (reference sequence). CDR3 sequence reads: CASSRWGGAAGLSSYNEQFF. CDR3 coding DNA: TGTGCCAGCAGCCGTTGGGGAGGAGCAGCGGGCCTAAGCTCCTACAATGAGCAGTTCTTC.

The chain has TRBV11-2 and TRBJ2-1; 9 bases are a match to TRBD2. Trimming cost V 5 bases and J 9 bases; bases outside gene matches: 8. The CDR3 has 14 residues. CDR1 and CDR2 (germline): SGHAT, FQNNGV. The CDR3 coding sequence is TGTGCCAGCAGCCCGGGACTAGCTATTTTTGAGCAGTTCTTC. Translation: CASSPGLAIFEQFF. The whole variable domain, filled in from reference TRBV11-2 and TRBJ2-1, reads EAGVAQSPRYKIIEKRQSVAFWCNPISGHATLYWYQQILGQGPKLLIQFQNNGVVDDSQLPKDRFSAERLKGVDSTLKIQPAKLEDSAVYLCASSPGLAIFEQFFGPGTRLTVL.

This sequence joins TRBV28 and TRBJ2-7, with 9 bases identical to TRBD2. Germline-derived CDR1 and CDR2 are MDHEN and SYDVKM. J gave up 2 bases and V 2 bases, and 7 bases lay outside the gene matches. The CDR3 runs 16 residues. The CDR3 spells CASSLIPTSGPYEQYF. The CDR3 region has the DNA TGTGCCAGCAGTTTAATCCCGACTAGCGGTCCCTACGAGCAGTACTTC.

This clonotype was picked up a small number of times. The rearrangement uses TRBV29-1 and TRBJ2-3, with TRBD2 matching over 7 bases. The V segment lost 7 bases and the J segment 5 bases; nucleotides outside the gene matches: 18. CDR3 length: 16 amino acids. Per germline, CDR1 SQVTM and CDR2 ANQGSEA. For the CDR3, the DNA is TGCAGCGCCGAGCCCCAAGAGAGCGGGAATGGAGATACGCAGTATTTT. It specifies CSAEPQESGNGDTQYF.

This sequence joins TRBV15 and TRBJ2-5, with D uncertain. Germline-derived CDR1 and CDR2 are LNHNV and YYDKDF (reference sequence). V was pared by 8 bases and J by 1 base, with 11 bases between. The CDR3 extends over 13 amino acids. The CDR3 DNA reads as TGTGCCACCCAATCACTTCTCCAAGAGACCCAGTACTTC. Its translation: CATQSLLQETQYF.

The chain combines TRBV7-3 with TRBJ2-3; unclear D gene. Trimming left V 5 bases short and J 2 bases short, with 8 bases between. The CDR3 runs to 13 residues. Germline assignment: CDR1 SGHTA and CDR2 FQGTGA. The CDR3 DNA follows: TGTGCCAGCAGCCAGAGGTCCACAGATACGCAGTATTTT. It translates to CASSQRSTDTQYF.

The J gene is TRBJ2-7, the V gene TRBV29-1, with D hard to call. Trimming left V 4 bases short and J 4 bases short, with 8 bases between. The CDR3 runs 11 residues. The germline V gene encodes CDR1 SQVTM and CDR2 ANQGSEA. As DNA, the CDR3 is TGCAGCGTTGGGAAAGGGTACGAGCAGTACTTC. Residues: CSVGKGYEQYF.

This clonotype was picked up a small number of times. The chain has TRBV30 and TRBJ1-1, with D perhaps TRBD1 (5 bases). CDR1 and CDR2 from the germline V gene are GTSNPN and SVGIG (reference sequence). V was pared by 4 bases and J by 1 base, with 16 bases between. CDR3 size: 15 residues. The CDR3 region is CAWNPSGRKNTEAFF. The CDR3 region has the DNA TGTGCCTGGAACCCCTCGGGACGTAAGAACACTGAAGCTTTCTTT. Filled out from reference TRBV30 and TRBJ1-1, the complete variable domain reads SQTIHQWPATLVQPVGSPLSLECTVEGTSNPNLYWYRQAAGRGLQLLFYSVGIGQISSEVPQNLSASRPQDRQFILSSKKLLLSDSGFYLCAWNPSGRKNTEAFFGQGTRLTVV.

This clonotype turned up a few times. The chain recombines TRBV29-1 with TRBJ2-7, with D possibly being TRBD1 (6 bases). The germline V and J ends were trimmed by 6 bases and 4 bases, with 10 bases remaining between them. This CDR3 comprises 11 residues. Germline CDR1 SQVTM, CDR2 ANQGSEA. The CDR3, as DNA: TGCAGCGTGAGACAGGTTTACGAGCAGTACTTC. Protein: CSVRQVYEQYF.

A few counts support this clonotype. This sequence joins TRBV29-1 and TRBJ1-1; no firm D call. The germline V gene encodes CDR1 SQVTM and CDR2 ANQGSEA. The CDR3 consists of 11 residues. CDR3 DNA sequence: TGCTCCAGCGGGAGTAACACTGAAGCTTTCTTT. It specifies CSSGSNTEAFF.

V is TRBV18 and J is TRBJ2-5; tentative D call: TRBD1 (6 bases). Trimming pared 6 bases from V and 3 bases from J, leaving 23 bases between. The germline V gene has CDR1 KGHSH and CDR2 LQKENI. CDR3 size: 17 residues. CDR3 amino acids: CASSPNSPGTGKETQYF. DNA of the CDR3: TGTGCCAGCTCCCCGAACTCGCCGGGAACAGGGAAAGAGACCCAGTACTTC.

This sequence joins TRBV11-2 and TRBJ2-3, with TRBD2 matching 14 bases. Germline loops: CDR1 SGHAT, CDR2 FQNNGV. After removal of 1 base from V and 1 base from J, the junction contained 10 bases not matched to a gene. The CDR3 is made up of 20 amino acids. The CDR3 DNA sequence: TGTGCCAGCAGCTTAGGCCATTGGACTAGCGGGAGGCCCCGCACAGATACGCAGTATTTT. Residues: CASSLGHWTSGRPRTDTQYF.

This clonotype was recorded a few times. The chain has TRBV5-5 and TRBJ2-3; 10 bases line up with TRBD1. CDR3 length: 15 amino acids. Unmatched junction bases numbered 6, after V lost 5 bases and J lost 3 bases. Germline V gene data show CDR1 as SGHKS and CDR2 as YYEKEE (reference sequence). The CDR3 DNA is TGTGCCAGCAGGACAGGGGGCTTTGGGACAGATACGCAGTATTTT. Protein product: CASRTGGFGTDTQYF.

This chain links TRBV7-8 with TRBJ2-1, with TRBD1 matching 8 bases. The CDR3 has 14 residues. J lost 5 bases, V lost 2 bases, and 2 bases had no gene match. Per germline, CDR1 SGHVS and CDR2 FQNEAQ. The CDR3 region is CASSLQGAHNEQFF. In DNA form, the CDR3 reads TGTGCCAGCAGCTTACAGGGGGCTCACAATGAGCAGTTCTTC.

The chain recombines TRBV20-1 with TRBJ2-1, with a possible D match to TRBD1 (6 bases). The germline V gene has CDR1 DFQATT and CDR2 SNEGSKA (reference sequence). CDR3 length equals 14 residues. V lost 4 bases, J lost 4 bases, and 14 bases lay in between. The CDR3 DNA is TGCAGTGCTACCCGGGACAACCCATACAATGAGCAGTTCTTC. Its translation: CSATRDNPYNEQFF.

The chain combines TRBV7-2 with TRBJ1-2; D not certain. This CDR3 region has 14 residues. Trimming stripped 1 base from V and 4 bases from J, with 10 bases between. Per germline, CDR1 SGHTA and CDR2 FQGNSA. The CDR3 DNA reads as TGTGCCAGCAGCTTAGTCCACAGTACCTATGGCTACACCTTC. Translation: CASSLVHSTYGYTF.

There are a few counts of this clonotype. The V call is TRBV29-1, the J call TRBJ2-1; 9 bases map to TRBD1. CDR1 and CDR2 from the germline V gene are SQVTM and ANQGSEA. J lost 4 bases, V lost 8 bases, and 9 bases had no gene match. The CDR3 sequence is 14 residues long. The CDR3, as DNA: TGCAGCTTCAGCCGGGGACAGGGATACAATGAGCAGTTCTTC. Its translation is CSFSRGQGYNEQFF.

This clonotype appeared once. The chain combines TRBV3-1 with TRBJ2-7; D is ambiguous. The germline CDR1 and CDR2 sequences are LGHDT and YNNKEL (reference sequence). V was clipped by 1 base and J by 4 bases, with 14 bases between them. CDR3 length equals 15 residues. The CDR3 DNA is TGTGCCAGCAGCCAAGGAGGTCCTGTGGGGTACGAGCAGTACTTC. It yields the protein CASSQGGPVGYEQYF.

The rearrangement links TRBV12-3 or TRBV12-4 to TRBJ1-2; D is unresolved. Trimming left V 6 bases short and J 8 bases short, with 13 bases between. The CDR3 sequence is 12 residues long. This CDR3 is CASSVGRVGYTF. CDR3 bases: TGTGCCAGCAGCGTCGGAAGGGTGGGCTACACCTTC.

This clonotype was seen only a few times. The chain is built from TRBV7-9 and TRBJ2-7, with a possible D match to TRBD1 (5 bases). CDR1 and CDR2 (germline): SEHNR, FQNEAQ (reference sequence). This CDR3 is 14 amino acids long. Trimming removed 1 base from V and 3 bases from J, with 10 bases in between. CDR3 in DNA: TGTGCCAGCAGCTTAGGTCCACAGGTCTACGAGCAGTACTTC. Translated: CASSLGPQVYEQYF.

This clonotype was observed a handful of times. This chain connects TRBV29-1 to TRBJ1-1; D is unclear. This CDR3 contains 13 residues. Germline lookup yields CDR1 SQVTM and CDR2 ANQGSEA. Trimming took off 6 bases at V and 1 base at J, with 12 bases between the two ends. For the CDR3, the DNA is TGCAGCGTAAAGGGCCTCCAGAACACTGAAGCTTTCTTT. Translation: CSVKGLQNTEAFF.

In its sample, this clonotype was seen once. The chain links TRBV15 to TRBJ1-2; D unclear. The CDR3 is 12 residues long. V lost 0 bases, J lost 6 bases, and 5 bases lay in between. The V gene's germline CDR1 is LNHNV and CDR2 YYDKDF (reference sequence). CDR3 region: CATSRDWNGYTF. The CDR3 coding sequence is TGTGCCACCAGCAGAGATTGGAATGGCTACACCTTC.

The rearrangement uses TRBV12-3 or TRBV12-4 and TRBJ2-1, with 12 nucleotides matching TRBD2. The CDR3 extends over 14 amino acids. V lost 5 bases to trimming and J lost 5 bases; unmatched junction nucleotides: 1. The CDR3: CASSRTSGDNEQFF. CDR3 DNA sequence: TGTGCCAGCAGTCGGACTAGCGGGGACAATGAGCAGTTCTTC.